A selection of T cell receptor beta chains follows, all from one sample in a study of T cell repertoires in cytomegalovirus infection. Each CDR3 protein gets one entry after TCRdb re-called the reads with MiXCR. The profile covers about 530,000 distinct CDR3 sequences, with about 25% appearing a single time and around 14% taken by the ten largest. Source material: PBMCs. The receptors derive from a human donor in good health (CMV status not recorded). Some clones in this sample may be carry-over from other donors' samples. The CDR3 runs from the conserved cysteine through the conserved F or W. The order of the fields is clone size, J gene, D gene, V gene, CDR3 DNA, CDR3 protein. The D gene is left open where the match is weak. Some rows mark clone size as missing; the rest say once, few, many or name a class of expanded clone.

clone_size: few
j_call: TRBJ2-6
d_call: -
v_call: TRBV30
cdr3_nt: TGTGCCTGGAGCGCCATTACCGGGGCCAACGTCCTGACTTTC
cdr3_aa: CAWSAITGANVLTF

clone_size: -
j_call: TRBJ2-7
d_call: -
v_call: TRBV19
cdr3_nt: TGTGCCAGTGCTAGCGTCCCCTACGAGCAGTACTTC
cdr3_aa: CASASVPYEQYF

clone_size: many
j_call: TRBJ1-1
d_call: TRBD1
v_call: TRBV7-9
cdr3_nt: TGTGCCAGCAGCCTCTCCGGGACAGGGGGCACTGAAGCTTTCTTT
cdr3_aa: CASSLSGTGGTEAFF

clone_size: many
j_call: TRBJ2-1
d_call: -
v_call: TRBV7-8
cdr3_nt: TGTGCCAGCAGATCCTCCGGGACTTCCACCTACAATGAGCAGTTCTTC
cdr3_aa: CASRSSGTSTYNEQFF

clone_size: many
j_call: TRBJ1-2
d_call: TRBD1
v_call: TRBV7-8
cdr3_nt: TGTGCCAGCAGCTTAGACCTAATTGGGACAGGGGGCGAAGGGTTAGGCTATGGCTACACCTTC
cdr3_aa: CASSLDLIGTGGEGLGYGYTF

clone_size: many
j_call: TRBJ2-2
d_call: TRBD2
v_call: TRBV7-2
cdr3_nt: TGTGCCAGCACCCGGGGAGCGGGAGCCGGGGAGCTGTTTTTT
cdr3_aa: CASTRGAGAGELFF

clone_size: few
j_call: TRBJ1-2
d_call: -
v_call: TRBV6-6
cdr3_nt: TGTGCCAGCGCCCCTGGGGCAGACTATGGCTACACCTTC
cdr3_aa: CASAPGADYGYTF

clone_size: few
j_call: TRBJ2-7
d_call: -
v_call: TRBV6-2/TRBV6-3
cdr3_nt: TGTGCCAGCAGGGACACGACCTCCTACGAGCAGTACTTC
cdr3_aa: CASRDTTSYEQYF

clone_size: -
j_call: TRBJ2-3
d_call: -
v_call: TRBV7-2
cdr3_nt: TGTGCCAGCAGCCACCGAAGCGACTCAGGCGATACGCAGTATTTT
cdr3_aa: CASSHRSDSGDTQYF

clone_size: -
j_call: TRBJ2-7
d_call: -
v_call: TRBV6-6
cdr3_nt: TGTGCCAGCAGTGGGCAGTTCGGCGAGCAGTACTTC
cdr3_aa: CASSGQFGEQYF

clone_size: few
j_call: TRBJ2-7
d_call: TRBD2
v_call: TRBV15
cdr3_nt: TGTGCCACCAGCAGGGGGGCTAGCGGGATCTACGAGCAGTACTTC
cdr3_aa: CATSRGASGIYEQYF

clone_size: many
j_call: TRBJ2-1
d_call: TRBD1
v_call: TRBV7-3
cdr3_nt: TGTGCCAGCAGCTTGGGACAGACCTACAATGAGCAGTTCTTC
cdr3_aa: CASSLGQTYNEQFF

clone_size: -
j_call: TRBJ2-2
d_call: -
v_call: TRBV12-3/TRBV12-4
cdr3_nt: TGTGCCAGCAGTTTAAACCAGCGAGGAGCTAGAGCCGGGGAGCTGTTTTTT
cdr3_aa: CASSLNQRGARAGELFF

clone_size: many
j_call: TRBJ2-3
d_call: -
v_call: TRBV7-6
cdr3_nt: TGTGCCAGCAGCTCGAGGACGATCAGCACAGATACGCAGTATTTT
cdr3_aa: CASSSRTISTDTQYF

clone_size: few
j_call: TRBJ2-1
d_call: -
v_call: TRBV7-9
cdr3_nt: TGTGCCACCACAAGAGACCGGGTCGATGAGCAGTTCTTC
cdr3_aa: CATTRDRVDEQFF

clone_size: many
j_call: TRBJ2-1
d_call: TRBD2
v_call: TRBV11-3
cdr3_nt: TGTGCCAGCAGCTTAGATACCCCCGGGACTAGCGCGAGCTCCTACAATGAGCAGTTCTTC
cdr3_aa: CASSLDTPGTSASSYNEQFF

clone_size: many
j_call: TRBJ2-3
d_call: -
v_call: TRBV7-2
cdr3_nt: TGTGCCAGCAGCTTAGGTTATAGGGGGACTTTTAGCACAGATACGCAGTATTTT
cdr3_aa: CASSLGYRGTFSTDTQYF

clone_size: few
j_call: TRBJ2-3
d_call: -
v_call: TRBV5-6
cdr3_nt: TGTGCCACCCAGGGACTCCATGATACGCAGTATTTT
cdr3_aa: CATQGLHDTQYF

clone_size: -
j_call: TRBJ2-1
d_call: -
v_call: TRBV7-6
cdr3_nt: TGTGCCAGCAGCCTCCCCCCTAGCATCGATGAGCAGTTCTTC
cdr3_aa: CASSLPPSIDEQFF

clone_size: few
j_call: TRBJ1-1
d_call: -
v_call: TRBV12-3/TRBV12-4
cdr3_nt: TGTGCCAGCGGAAATCAGAGGAACACTGAAGCTTTCTTT
cdr3_aa: CASGNQRNTEAFF

clone_size: few
j_call: TRBJ2-3
d_call: TRBD2
v_call: TRBV29-1
cdr3_nt: TGCAGCGTTGGGACTAGCGCCGCAGATACGCAGTATTTT
cdr3_aa: CSVGTSAADTQYF

clone_size: -
j_call: TRBJ1-1
d_call: TRBD1
v_call: TRBV25-1
cdr3_nt: TGTGCCAGCAGTGATCCGGGACAGGGGATATCGTCTTTCTTT
cdr3_aa: CASSDPGQGISSFF

clone_size: few
j_call: TRBJ2-1
d_call: -
v_call: TRBV5-1
cdr3_nt: TGCGCCAGCAGCCCCGGGCCCGGGACCCATGAGCAGTTCTTC
cdr3_aa: CASSPGPGTHEQFF

clone_size: few
j_call: TRBJ2-1
d_call: -
v_call: TRBV6-1
cdr3_nt: TGTGCCAGCAGTGAAGCGCACCAGAAAGTGGATGAGCAGTTCTTC
cdr3_aa: CASSEAHQKVDEQFF

clone_size: -
j_call: TRBJ1-2
d_call: TRBD1
v_call: TRBV29-1
cdr3_nt: TGCAGCGTTGATAAGGGGACAGGCGATTTAGCGGGCTATGGCTACACCTTC
cdr3_aa: CSVDKGTGDLAGYGYTF

clone_size: -
j_call: TRBJ1-1
d_call: -
v_call: TRBV3-1
cdr3_nt: TGTGCCAGCAGATGGACACGATGGAACACTGAAGCTTTCTTT
cdr3_aa: CASRWTRWNTEAFF

clone_size: -
j_call: TRBJ1-5
d_call: -
v_call: TRBV2
cdr3_nt: TGTGCCACGGCCGAGGACATTTTCAATCAGCCCCAGCATTTT
cdr3_aa: CATAEDIFNQPQHF

clone_size: few
j_call: TRBJ2-7
d_call: -
v_call: TRBV12-3/TRBV12-4
cdr3_nt: TGTGCCAGCAGTTTAGTCCGGAACGAGCAGTACTTC
cdr3_aa: CASSLVRNEQYF

clone_size: few
j_call: TRBJ2-7
d_call: TRBD2
v_call: TRBV7-2
cdr3_nt: TGTGCCAGCAGCTTGGAGGGCGGGAGGTATTCCTACGAGCAGTACTTC
cdr3_aa: CASSLEGGRYSYEQYF

clone_size: few
j_call: TRBJ2-7
d_call: TRBD1
v_call: TRBV6-2/TRBV6-3
cdr3_nt: TGTGCCAGCAGGTCCAGGGGGCACGAGCAGTACTTC
cdr3_aa: CASRSRGHEQYF

clone_size: few
j_call: TRBJ1-5
d_call: -
v_call: TRBV19
cdr3_nt: TGTGCCAGTAGTACGGACGGTTATAGCAATCAGCCCCAGCATTTT
cdr3_aa: CASSTDGYSNQPQHF

clone_size: -
j_call: TRBJ2-5
d_call: TRBD2
v_call: TRBV5-4
cdr3_nt: TGTGCCAGCAGCTTGGGAGCGGGAGATGTGGAGACCCAGTACTTC
cdr3_aa: CASSLGAGDVETQYF

clone_size: few
j_call: TRBJ2-5
d_call: -
v_call: TRBV12-5
cdr3_nt: TGTGCTAGTGGTTTGCCACACCGGGACAACCAAGAGACCCAGTACTTC
cdr3_aa: CASGLPHRDNQETQYF

clone_size: -
j_call: TRBJ2-1
d_call: -
v_call: TRBV20-1
cdr3_nt: TGCAGTGCAAATAGCGCCGCCTCCTACAATGAGCAGTTCTTC
cdr3_aa: CSANSAASYNEQFF

clone_size: -
j_call: TRBJ1-2
d_call: TRBD1
v_call: TRBV25-1
cdr3_nt: TGTGCCAGCAGTGAACAGGGGGGTGGCTACACCTTC
cdr3_aa: CASSEQGGGYTF

clone_size: -
j_call: TRBJ2-3
d_call: -
v_call: TRBV29-1
cdr3_nt: TGCAGCGTTGTAACAACCCCAATACCCACAGATACGCAGTATTTT
cdr3_aa: CSVVTTPIPTDTQYF

clone_size: few
j_call: TRBJ1-1
d_call: -
v_call: TRBV20-1
cdr3_nt: TGCAGTGCTACCGGACAGTTGACCGTAACTGAAGCTTTCTTT
cdr3_aa: CSATGQLTVTEAFF

clone_size: few
j_call: TRBJ2-1
d_call: -
v_call: TRBV6-1
cdr3_nt: TGTGCCAGCAGTGAATCCCTGTCCCGCTACAATGAGCAGTTCTTC
cdr3_aa: CASSESLSRYNEQFF

clone_size: -
j_call: TRBJ2-1
d_call: -
v_call: TRBV6-2/TRBV6-3
cdr3_nt: TGTGCCAGCACCCCTAGGGGTGTTTTAGGTGTTGAGCAGTTCTTC
cdr3_aa: CASTPRGVLGVEQFF

clone_size: -
j_call: TRBJ2-1
d_call: -
v_call: TRBV6-6
cdr3_nt: TGTGCCAGCAGTTACTATAGGGGTCCTGGGCCCCAATACAATGAGCAGTTCTTC
cdr3_aa: CASSYYRGPGPQYNEQFF

clone_size: -
j_call: TRBJ1-1
d_call: -
v_call: TRBV7-9
cdr3_nt: TGTGCCAGCAGCAAGGGGTCGGAGAACACTGAAGCTTTCTTT
cdr3_aa: CASSKGSENTEAFF

clone_size: -
j_call: TRBJ1-5
d_call: -
v_call: TRBV27
cdr3_nt: TGTGCCAGCAGTTTTGGCCCGGGGGGGGGGCAGCCCCAGCATTTT
cdr3_aa: CASSFGPGGGQPQHF

clone_size: -
j_call: TRBJ2-1
d_call: -
v_call: TRBV27
cdr3_nt: TGTGCCAGCAGTGCTGGGACGGACCAGTTCTTC
cdr3_aa: CASSAGTDQFF

clone_size: -
j_call: TRBJ1-5
d_call: -
v_call: TRBV2
cdr3_nt: TGTGCCAGCACTTCCGAAGGGGACCAGCCCCAGCATTTT
cdr3_aa: CASTSEGDQPQHF

clone_size: -
j_call: TRBJ1-6
d_call: -
v_call: TRBV10-3
cdr3_nt: TGTGCCATCAGTGAGGGCGGACAGCGCTATAATTCACCCCTCCACTTT
cdr3_aa: CAISEGGQRYNSPLHF

clone_size: many
j_call: TRBJ1-2
d_call: -
v_call: TRBV7-2
cdr3_nt: TGTGCCAGCAGCTTGGGCTTGGATGGCTACACCTTC
cdr3_aa: CASSLGLDGYTF

clone_size: -
j_call: TRBJ1-2
d_call: -
v_call: TRBV7-9
cdr3_nt: TGTGCCAGCAGCAAGGGACTCATTTATGGCTACACCTTC
cdr3_aa: CASSKGLIYGYTF

clone_size: few
j_call: TRBJ1-2
d_call: -
v_call: TRBV7-2
cdr3_nt: TGTGCCAGCAGCTTAGCACTGGGTTCAGGAGGCTACACCTTC
cdr3_aa: CASSLALGSGGYTF